This T cell receptor beta chain is from a study of blood T cell repertoires in COVID-19. This CDR3 is 17 amino acids long. Trimming pared 5 bases from V and 6 bases from J, leaving 22 bases between. CDR1 is MNHEY, CDR2 SVGEGT, per germline. Some clones are missing from TCRdb's copy, which holds only in-frame ones; the method was immunoSEQ multiplex PCR. The table records 300,000 to 400,000 clones, under 95% of them present only once. Only a few counts were recorded for this clone. The V gene is TRBV6-2 or TRBV6-3, the J gene TRBJ2-2; D may be TRBD2 (6 bases). The source is a man aged 55-75 years who had recovered from COVID-19. The material sequenced was PBMCs or T cells enriched from blood (not recorded which). The CDR3 DNA reads as TGTGCCAGCAGTCCCAAAACCCCGAGCGGGTTCCCCGGGGAGCTGTTTTTT. Translating it yields CASSPKTPSGFPGELFF.